This entry describes one TCR beta chain. The data stem from a study of blood T cell repertoires in COVID-19. Overall study context: Acute and convalescent COVID-19 specimens originated in the United States, Italy and Spain. From T cells, B-cell-depleted T cells, or PBMCs came the material, which was cDNA or gDNA.

The V end was cut by 3 bases, the J end by 8 bases, with 13 bases between. The length of the CDR3 is 13 residues. Per the original methods: Quantification of nucleated cells was approximated via reference gene primer amplification. Sequenced by immunoSEQ multiplex PCR; TCRdb stores in-frame clones only, minus some. The V and J calls and clone size are taken from that table; D and trimming were inferred from the DNA. Here the sample spans just under 90,000 clones, nearly 90% being singletons. Sequenced material: peripheral blood. This receptor was obtained from a woman aged 80 or older with acute or convalescent COVID-19. This chain links TRBV12-3 or TRBV12-4 with TRBJ1-2; D might be TRBD1 (6 bases). The CDR3 reads CASSLGGAWGYTF. DNA of the CDR3: TGTGCCAGCAGTTTGGGGGGGGCTTGGGGCTACACCTTC.